This TCR beta chain was retrieved from a study of Ad26.COV2.S vaccination and SARS-CoV-2 variants. Study details: This donor came from the COV1001 trial of Ad26.COV2.S. Findings and limits, study-wide: Vaccine recipients posted higher spike-specific TCR breadth than their placebo counterparts. After vaccination, reports described spike-specific CD8+ and CD4+ T cell responses as showing substantial breadth.

Treatment specified: around 19 received Ad26.COV2.S at low or high dose, single or two shots; several received placebo; per-sample allocation not given. Day 63 following the first vaccine or placebo injection was when the samples were taken. An Ad26 vector expressing Wuhan-strain SARS-CoV-2 spike served as the vaccine. For this clone: No antigen is known for it.

The V end was cut by 1 base, the J end by 7 bases, with 23 bases between. Looked up from germline, CDR1 is KGHSH and CDR2 is LQKENI. CDR3 length: 17 amino acids. Generated by immunoSEQ multiplex PCR, the TCRdb table keeps only in-frame clones and is missing some. The data hold 300,000 to 400,000 clones, with about 85% observed a single time. The sample was peripheral blood, taken in a trial of Ad26.COV2.S vaccine versus placebo. The TCR was taken from a person aged 18-65 years who received the Ad26.COV2.S COVID-19 vaccine or a placebo. The V and J genes are TRBV18 and TRBJ2-7, with TRBD1 as a possible D gene (6 bases). The CDR3: CASSPQLMTGASGEQYF. The DNA for the CDR3 is TGTGCCAGCTCACCACAACTTATGACAGGTGCGTCGGGTGAGCAGTACTTC.